This T cell receptor (beta chain) was sequenced for a study of long-term antiretroviral therapy in people with HIV. General study findings and limits: Controls had broader CDR3 length ranges than HIV repertoires did. Unavailable data included ART adherence, viral resistance and therapy changes (switches in treatment).

Run at survey level, the immunoSEQ assay was version v3.0. Sequenced by immunoSEQ multiplex PCR; TCRdb stores in-frame clones only, minus some. This sample has over 30,000 clones, with roughly 82% found just once. The V and J ends lost 5 bases and 2 bases, in that order; junction bases with no gene match: 4. This CDR3 is built from 14 residues. The germline V gene encodes CDR1 MNHEY and CDR2 SVGAGI. This clone was recorded only once. The antigen remains unidentified. This rearrangement joins TRBV6-5 to TRBJ2-7; TRBD1 aligns across 9 bases. This TCR was sampled from a man aged 18 to 29 with HIV. The material sequenced was unsorted PBMCs, taken 0.6 years after starting antiretroviral therapy. This CDR3 is CASSRGQGAYEQYF. CDR3 sequence (DNA): TGTGCCAGCAGTAGGGGACAGGGAGCCTACGAGCAGTACTTC.